This T cell receptor (beta chain) came from a study of type 1 and type 2 diabetes patients. Amplification started from genomic DNA. A primer set of 30 forward and 13 reverse primers amplified the CDR3. MiXCR, run by TCRdb on the multiplex PCR reads, gives a single entry per CDR3 protein. The table shows 250,000 to 300,000 distinct CDR3 sequences, with roughly 48% occurring only once. With regard to this clonotype: One end of the junction fails to match germline, which may point to a read error.

Per the germline V gene, CDR1 is WNHNN and CDR2 is SYGVQD (reference sequence). This CDR3 spans 14 amino acids. The sequence derives from a man between 18 and 35 years old with type 2 diabetes. The chain combines TRBV10-1 with TRBJ2-7, with 7 bases that match TRBD2. Sequenced: peripheral blood mononuclear cells (PBMCs). CDR3 DNA: TGCGCCAGCAGTGAGGCGGGAAGGGACTACGAGCAGCACTTC. As protein: CASSEAGRDYEQHF.